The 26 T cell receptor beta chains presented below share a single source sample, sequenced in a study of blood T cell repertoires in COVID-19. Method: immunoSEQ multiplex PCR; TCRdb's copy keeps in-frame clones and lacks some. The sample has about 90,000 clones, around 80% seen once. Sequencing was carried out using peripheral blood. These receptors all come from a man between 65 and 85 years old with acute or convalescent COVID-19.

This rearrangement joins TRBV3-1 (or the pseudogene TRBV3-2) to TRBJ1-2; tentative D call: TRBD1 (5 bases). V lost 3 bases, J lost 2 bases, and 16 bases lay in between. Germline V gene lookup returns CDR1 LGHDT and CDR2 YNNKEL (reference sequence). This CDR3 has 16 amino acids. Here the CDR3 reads CASSQTRGASNYGYTF. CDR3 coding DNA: TGTGCCAGCAGCCAGACCCGTGGGGCTTCGAACTATGGCTACACCTTC.

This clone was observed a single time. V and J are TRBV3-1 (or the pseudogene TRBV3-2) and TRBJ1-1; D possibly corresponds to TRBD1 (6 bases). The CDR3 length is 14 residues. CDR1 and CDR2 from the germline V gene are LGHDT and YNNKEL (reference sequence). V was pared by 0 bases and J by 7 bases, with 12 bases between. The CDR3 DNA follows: TGTGCCAGCAGCCAAGATCTAAGGGGGGGTGAAGCTTTCTTT. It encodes CASSQDLRGGEAFF.

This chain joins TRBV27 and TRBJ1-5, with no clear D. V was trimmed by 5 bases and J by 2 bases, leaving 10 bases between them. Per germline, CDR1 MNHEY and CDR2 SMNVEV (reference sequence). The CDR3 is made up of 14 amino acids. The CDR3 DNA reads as TGTGCCAGCAGTAGAGGGCGCGGCAATCAGCCCCAGCATTTT. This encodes CASSRGRGNQPQHF.

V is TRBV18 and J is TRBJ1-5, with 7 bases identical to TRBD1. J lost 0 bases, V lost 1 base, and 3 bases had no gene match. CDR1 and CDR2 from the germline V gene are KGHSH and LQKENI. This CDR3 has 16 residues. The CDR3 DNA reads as TGTGCCAGCTCACCACGCCAGGGGGGTAGCAATCAGCCCCAGCATTTT. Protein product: CASSPRQGGSNQPQHF.

CDR3 residues: CASSQRGLPNTEAFF. In DNA, the CDR3 is TGTGCCAGCAGCCAGCGGGGTCTCCCGAACACTGAAGCTTTCTTT. The V and J genes are TRBV14 and TRBJ1-1; D remains unclear. Deletions cut 3 bases from V and 1 base from J, with 12 bases between. CDR1 and CDR2 (germline): SGHDN, FVKESK. CDR3 length equals 15 residues. Looking up the rest from reference TRBV14 and TRBJ1-1 gives the full variable domain: EAGVTQFPSHSVIEKGQTVTLRCDPISGHDNLYWYRRVMGKEIKFLLHFVKESKQDESGMPNNRFLAERTGGTYSTLKVQPAELEDSGVYFCASSQRGLPNTEAFFGQGTRLTVV.

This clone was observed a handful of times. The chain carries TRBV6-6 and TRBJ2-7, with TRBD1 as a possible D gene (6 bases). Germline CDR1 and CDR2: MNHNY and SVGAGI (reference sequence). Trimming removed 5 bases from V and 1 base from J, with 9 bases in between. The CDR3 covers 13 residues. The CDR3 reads CASSPQGSYEQYF. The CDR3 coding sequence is TGTGCCAGCAGTCCACAGGGATCCTACGAGCAGTACTTC.

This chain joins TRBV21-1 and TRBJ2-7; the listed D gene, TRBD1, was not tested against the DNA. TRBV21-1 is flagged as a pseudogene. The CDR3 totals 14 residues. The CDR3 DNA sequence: TGTGCCAGCGGCAATTACAGGGAGCCCTACGAGCAGTACTTC. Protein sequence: CASGNYREPYEQYF.

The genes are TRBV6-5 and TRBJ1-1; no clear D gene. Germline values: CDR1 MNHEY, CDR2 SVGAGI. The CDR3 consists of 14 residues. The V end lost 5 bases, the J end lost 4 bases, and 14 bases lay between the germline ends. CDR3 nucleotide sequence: TGTGCCAGCAGTACGGACTTTATCGGCACTGAAGCTTTCTTT. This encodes CASSTDFIGTEAFF.

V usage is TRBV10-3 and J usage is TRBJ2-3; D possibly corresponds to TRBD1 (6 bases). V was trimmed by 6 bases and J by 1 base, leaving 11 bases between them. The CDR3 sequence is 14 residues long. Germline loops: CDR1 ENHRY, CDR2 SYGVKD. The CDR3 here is CAIRSTGRTDTQYF. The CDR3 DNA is TGTGCCATCAGATCGACAGGTCGCACAGATACGCAGTATTTT.

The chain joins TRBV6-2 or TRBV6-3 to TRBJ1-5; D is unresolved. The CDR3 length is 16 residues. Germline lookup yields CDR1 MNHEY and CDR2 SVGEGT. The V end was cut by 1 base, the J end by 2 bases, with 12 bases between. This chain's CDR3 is CASSYLAGLGNQPQHF. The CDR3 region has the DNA TGTGCCAGCAGTTACTTGGCAGGATTGGGCAATCAGCCCCAGCATTTT.

The CDR3 region is CASSFLGARQETQYF. CDR3 bases: TGTGCCAGCAGCTTCCTGGGGGCTCGGCAAGAGACCCAGTACTTC. This sequence joins TRBV5-6 and TRBJ2-5, with D maybe TRBD1 (6 bases). The CDR3 runs to 15 residues. Germline loops: CDR1 SGHDT, CDR2 YYEEEE. V lost 2 bases and J lost 2, with 13 bases in between.

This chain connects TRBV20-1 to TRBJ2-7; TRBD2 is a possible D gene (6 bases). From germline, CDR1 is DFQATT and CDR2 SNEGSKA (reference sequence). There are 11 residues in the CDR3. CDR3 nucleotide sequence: TGCAGCGGAGGGGAGGTCTACGAGCAGTACTTC. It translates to CSGGEVYEQYF.

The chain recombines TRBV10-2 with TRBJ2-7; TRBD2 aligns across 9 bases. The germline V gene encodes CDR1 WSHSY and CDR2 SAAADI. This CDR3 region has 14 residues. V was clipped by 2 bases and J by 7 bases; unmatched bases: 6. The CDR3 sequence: CASSERAGGQEQYV. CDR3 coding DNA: TGCGCCAGCAGTGAGAGGGCGGGGGGGCAAGAGCAGTACGTC.

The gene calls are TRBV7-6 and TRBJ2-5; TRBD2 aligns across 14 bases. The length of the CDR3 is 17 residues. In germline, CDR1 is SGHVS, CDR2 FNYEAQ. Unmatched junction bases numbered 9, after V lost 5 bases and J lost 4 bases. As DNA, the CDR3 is TGTGCCAGCAGCGGGGGACTAGCGGGAGTAGGGGGAGAGACCCAGTACTTC. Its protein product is CASSGGLAGVGGETQYF.

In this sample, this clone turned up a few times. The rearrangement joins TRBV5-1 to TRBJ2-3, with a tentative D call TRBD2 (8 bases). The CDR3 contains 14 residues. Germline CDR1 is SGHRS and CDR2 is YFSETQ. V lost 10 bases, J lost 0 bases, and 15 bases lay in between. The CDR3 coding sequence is TGCGCCTCCCGGGGGGGACAGAGCACAGATACGCAGTATTTT. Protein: CASRGGQSTDTQYF.

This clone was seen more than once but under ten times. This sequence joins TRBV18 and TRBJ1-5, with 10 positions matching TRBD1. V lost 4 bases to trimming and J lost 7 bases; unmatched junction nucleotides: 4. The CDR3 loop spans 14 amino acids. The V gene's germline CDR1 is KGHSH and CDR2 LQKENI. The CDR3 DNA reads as TGTGCCAGCTCACAGGGACAGGGGCGACAGCCCCAGCATTTT. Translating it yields CASSQGQGRQPQHF. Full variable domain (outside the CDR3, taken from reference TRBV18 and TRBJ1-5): NAGVMQNPRHLVRRRGQEARLRCSPMKGHSHVYWYRQLPEEGLKFMVYLQKENIIDESGMPKERFSAEFPKEGPSILRIQQVVRGDSAAYFCASSQGQGRQPQHFGDGTRLSIL.

The CDR3 coding sequence is TGTGCCAGCAGCTACTGGACAGGGATGAACACTGAAGCTTTCTTT. As protein: CASSYWTGMNTEAFF. This sequence joins TRBV3-1 (or the pseudogene TRBV3-2) and TRBJ1-1; 8 bases align to TRBD1. The trim removed 5 bases at V and 0 bases at J, leaving 5 bases unmatched. CDR1 is LGHDT, CDR2 YNNKEL, per germline (reference sequence). This CDR3 region has 15 residues.

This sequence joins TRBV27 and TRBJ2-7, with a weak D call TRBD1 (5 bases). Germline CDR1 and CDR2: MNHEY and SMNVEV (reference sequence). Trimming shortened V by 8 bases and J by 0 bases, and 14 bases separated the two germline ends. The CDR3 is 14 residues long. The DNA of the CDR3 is TGTGCCAGCTGGGTGGGGCCCTTCTCCTACGAGCAGTACTTC. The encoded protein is CASWVGPFSYEQYF.

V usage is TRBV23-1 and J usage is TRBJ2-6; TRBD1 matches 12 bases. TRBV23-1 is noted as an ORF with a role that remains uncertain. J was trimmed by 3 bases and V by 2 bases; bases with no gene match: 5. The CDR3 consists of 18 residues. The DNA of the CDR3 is TGCGCCAGCAGTCAACCCGGGACAGGGGGCGATGGGGCCAACGTCCTGACTTTC. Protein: CASSQPGTGGDGANVLTF.

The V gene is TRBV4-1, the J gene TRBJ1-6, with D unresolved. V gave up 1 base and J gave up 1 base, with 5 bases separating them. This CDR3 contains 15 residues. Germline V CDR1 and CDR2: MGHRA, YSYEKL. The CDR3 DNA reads TGCGCCAGCAGCCAAGGTCTTTCCTATAATTCACCCCTCCACTTT. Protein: CASSQGLSYNSPLHF.

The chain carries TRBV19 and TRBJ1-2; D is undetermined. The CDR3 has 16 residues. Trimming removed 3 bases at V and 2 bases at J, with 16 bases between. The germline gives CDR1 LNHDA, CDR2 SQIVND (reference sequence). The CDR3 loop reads CASSILFATPNYGYTF. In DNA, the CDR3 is TGTGCCAGTAGTATCCTATTCGCGACACCGAACTATGGCTACACCTTC.

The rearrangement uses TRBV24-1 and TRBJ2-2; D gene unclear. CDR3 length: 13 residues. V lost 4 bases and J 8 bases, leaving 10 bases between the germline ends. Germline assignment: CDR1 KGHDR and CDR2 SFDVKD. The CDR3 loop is CATSDPSFGELFF. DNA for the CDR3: TGTGCCACCAGTGACCCTTCGTTTGGGGAGCTGTTTTTT.

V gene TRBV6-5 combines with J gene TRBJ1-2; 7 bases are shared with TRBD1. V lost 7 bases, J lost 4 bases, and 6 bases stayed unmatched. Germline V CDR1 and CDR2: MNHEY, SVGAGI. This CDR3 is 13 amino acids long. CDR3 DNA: TGTGCCAGCACACCGAGACAGGGCTATGGCTACACCTTC. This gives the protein CASTPRQGYGYTF.

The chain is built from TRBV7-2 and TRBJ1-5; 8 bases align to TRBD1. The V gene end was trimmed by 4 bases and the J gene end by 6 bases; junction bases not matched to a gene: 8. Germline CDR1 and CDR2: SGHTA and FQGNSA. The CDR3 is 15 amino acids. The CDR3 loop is CASSSGTGGAQPQHF. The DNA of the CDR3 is TGTGCCAGCAGCTCAGGGACAGGAGGAGCTCAGCCCCAGCATTTT. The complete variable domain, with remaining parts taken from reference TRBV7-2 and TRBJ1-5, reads GAGVSQSPSNKVTEKGKDVELRCDPISGHTALYWYRQSLGQGLEFLIYFQGNSAPDKSGLPSDRFSAERTGGSVSTLTIQRTQQEDSAVYLCASSSGTGGAQPQHFGDGTRLSIL.

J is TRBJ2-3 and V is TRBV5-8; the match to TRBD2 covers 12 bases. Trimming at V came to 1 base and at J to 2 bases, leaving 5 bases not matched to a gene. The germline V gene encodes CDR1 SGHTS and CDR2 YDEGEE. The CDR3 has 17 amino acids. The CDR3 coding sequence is TGTGCCAGCAGCTTGACCGGGACTAGCGGGCCCACAGATACGCAGTATTTT. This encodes CASSLTGTSGPTDTQYF.

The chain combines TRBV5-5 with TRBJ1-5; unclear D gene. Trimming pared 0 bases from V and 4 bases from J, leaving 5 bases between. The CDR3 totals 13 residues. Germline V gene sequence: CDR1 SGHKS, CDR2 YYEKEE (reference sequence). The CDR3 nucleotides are TGTGCCAGCAGCTTGGTATCTAATCAGCCCCAGCATTTT. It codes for CASSLVSNQPQHF.